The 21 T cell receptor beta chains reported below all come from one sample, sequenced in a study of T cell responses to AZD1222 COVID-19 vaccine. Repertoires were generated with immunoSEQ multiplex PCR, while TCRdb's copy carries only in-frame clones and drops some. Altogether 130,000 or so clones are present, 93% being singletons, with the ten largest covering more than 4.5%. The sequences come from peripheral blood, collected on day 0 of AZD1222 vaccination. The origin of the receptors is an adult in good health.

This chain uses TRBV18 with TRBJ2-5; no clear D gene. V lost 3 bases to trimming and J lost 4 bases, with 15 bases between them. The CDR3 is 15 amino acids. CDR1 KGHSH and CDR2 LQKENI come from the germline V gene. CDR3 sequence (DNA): TGTGCCAGCTCACCCCGGGTCAGCAGGTCAGAGACCCAGTACTTC. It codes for CASSPRVSRSETQYF.

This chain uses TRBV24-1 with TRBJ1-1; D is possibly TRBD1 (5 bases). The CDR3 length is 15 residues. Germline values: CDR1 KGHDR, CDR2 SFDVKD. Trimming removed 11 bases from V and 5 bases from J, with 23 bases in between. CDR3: CANQRRQREGTEAFF. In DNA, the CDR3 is TGTGCCAATCAAAGGAGACAGAGGGAAGGGACTGAAGCTTTCTTT.

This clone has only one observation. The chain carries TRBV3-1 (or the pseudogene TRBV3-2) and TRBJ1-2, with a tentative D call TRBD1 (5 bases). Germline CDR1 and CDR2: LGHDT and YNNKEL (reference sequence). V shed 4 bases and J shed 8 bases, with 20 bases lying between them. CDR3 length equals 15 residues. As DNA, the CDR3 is TGTGCCAGCAGCCGGACTGAAAGGGGAAGGGAAGGCTACACCTTC. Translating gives CASSRTERGREGYTF.

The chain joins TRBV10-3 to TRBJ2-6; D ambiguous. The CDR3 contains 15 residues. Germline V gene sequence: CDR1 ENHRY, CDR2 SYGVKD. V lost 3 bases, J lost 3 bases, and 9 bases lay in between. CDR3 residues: CAISENTGGANVLTF. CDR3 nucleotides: TGTGCCATCAGTGAAAACACGGGTGGGGCCAACGTCCTGACTTTC.

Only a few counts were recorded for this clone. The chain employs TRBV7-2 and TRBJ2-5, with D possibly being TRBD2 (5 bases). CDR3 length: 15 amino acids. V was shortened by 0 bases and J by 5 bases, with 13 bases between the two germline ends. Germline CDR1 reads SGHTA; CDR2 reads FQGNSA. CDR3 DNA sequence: TGTGCCAGCAGCTTAGCGTTATTAGGGAGCGAGACCCAGTACTTC. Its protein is CASSLALLGSETQYF.

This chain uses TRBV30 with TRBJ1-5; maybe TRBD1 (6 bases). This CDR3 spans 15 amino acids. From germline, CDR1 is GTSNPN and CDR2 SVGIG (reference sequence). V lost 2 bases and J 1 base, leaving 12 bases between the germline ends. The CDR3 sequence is CAWSPLGGSNQPQHF. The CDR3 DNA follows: TGTGCCTGGAGTCCATTAGGGGGGAGCAATCAGCCCCAGCATTTT.

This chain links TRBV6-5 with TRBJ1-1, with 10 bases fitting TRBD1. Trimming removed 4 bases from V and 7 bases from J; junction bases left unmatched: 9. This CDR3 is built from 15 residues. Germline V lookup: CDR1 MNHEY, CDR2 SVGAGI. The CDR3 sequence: CASSSRTGGGSEAFF. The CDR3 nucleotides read TGTGCCAGCAGTTCCCGGACAGGGGGTGGGAGTGAAGCTTTCTTT.

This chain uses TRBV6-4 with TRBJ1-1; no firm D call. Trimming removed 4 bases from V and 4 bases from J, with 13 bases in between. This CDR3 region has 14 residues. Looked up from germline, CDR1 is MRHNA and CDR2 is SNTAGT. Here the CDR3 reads CASSVEGQATEAFF. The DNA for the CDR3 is TGTGCCAGCAGTGTAGAGGGTCAGGCCACTGAAGCTTTCTTT.

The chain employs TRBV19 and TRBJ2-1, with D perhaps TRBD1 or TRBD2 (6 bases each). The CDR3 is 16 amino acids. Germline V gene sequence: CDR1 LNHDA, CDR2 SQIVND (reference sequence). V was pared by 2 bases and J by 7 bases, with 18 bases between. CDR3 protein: CASSILGGATRNEQFF. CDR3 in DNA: TGTGCCAGTAGTATATTGGGGGGCGCTACGAGGAATGAGCAGTTCTTC.

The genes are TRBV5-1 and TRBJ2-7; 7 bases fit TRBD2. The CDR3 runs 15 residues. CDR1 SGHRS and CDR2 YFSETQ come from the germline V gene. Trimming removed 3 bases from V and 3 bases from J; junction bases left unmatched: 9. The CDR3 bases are TGCGCCAGCAGCTGGGGGGAGGGCGGTAACTACGAGCAGTACTTC. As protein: CASSWGEGGNYEQYF.

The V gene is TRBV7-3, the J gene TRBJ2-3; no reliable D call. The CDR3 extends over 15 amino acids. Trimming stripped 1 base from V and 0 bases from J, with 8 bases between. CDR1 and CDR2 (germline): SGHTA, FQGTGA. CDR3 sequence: CASSLIGISTDTQYF. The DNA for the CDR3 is TGTGCCAGCAGCTTAATAGGGATAAGCACAGATACGCAGTATTTT.

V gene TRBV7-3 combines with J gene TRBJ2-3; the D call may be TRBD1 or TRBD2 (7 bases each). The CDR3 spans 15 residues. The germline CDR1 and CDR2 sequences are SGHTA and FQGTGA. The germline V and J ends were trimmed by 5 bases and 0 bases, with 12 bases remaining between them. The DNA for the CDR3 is TGTGCCAGCAGCCGCAGGGGGGGGAGCACAGATACGCAGTATTTT. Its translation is CASSRRGGSTDTQYF.

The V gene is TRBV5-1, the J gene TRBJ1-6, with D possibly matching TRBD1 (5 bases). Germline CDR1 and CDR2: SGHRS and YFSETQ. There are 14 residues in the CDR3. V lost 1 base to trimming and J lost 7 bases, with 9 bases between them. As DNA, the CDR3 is TGCGCCAGCAGCTTGTTACAGGAGAATTCACCCCTCCACTTT. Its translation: CASSLLQENSPLHF.

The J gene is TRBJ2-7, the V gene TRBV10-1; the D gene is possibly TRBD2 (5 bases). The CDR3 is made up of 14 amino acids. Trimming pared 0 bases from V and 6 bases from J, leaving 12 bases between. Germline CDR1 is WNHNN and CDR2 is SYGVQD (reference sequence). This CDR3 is CASSESAARGEQYF. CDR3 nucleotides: TGCGCCAGCAGTGAGTCGGCTGCTCGGGGCGAGCAGTACTTC.

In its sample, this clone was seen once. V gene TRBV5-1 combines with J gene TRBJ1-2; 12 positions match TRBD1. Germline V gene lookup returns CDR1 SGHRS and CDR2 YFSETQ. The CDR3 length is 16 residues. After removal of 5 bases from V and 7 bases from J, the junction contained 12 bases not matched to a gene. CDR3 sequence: CASRTSSGQGAGGYTF. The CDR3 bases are TGCGCCAGCAGGACTTCATCGGGACAGGGGGCAGGTGGCTACACCTTC.

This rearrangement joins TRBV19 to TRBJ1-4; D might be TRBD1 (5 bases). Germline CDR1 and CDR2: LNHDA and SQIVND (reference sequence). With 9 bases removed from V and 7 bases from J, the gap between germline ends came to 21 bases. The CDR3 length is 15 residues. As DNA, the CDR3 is TGTGCCAGCTCGTTCAAGGGGCCGTCGGCTGAAAAACTGTTTTTT. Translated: CASSFKGPSAEKLFF. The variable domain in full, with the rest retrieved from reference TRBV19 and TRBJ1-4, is DGGITQSPKYLFRKEGQNVTLSCEQNLNHDAMYWYRQDPGQGLRLIYYSQIVNDFQKGDIAEGYSVSREKKESFPLTVTSAQKNPTAFYLCASSFKGPSAEKLFFGSGTQLSVL.

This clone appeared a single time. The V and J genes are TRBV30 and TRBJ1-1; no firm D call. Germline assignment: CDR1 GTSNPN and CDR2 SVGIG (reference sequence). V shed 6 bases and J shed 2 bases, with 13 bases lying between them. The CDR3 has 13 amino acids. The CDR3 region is CACQRPVNTEAFF. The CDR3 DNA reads TGTGCCTGCCAGCGGCCCGTCAACACTGAAGCTTTCTTT.

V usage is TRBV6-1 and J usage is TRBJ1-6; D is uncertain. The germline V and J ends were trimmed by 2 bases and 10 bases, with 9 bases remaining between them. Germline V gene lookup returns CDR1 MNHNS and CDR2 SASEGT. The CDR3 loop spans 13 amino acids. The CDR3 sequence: CASSETVGSPLHF. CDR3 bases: TGTGCCAGCAGTGAAACGGTTGGATCACCCCTCCACTTT.

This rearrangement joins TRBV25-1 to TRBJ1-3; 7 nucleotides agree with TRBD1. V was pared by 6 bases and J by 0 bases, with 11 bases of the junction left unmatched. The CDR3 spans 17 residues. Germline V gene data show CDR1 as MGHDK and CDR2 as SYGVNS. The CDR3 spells CASRTAGTAHSGNTIYF. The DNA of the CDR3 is TGTGCCAGCAGGACCGCCGGGACAGCCCACTCTGGAAACACCATATATTTT.

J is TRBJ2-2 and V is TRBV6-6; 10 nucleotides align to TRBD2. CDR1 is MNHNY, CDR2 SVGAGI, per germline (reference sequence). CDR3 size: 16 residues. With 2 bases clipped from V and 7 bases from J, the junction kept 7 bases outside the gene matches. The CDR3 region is CASSYKASGRDGELFF. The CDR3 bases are TGTGCCAGCAGTTACAAAGCTAGCGGGAGAGACGGGGAGCTGTTTTTT.

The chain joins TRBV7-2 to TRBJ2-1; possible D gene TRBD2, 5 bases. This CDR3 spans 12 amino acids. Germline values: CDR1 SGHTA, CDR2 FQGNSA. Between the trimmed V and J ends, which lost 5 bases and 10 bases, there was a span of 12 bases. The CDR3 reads CASSQGLPEQFF. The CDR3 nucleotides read TGTGCCAGCAGCCAAGGACTCCCGGAGCAGTTCTTC.